This TCR beta chain was sequenced in a study of blood T cell repertoires in COVID-19. Study-wide context: Whether acute or convalescent, the COVID-19 samples came from the United States, Italy and Spain. Nucleic acid was either cDNA or gDNA, and it came from T cells, B-cell-depleted T cells, or PBMCs.

Trimming pared 8 bases from V and 5 bases from J, leaving 18 bases between. In germline, CDR1 is MNHNY, CDR2 SVGAGI (reference sequence). The CDR3 extends over 14 amino acids. Original processing methods: Scientists estimated how many nucleated cells there were by amplifying reference gene primers. Only in-frame clones appear in the TCRdb table, and some are missing; sequencing was by immunoSEQ multiplex PCR. That table supplies the V and J calls and clone size; D and trimming were determined from the DNA. The sample holds hundreds of thousands of clones, 86% seen once. The receptor's source is a man aged 80 or over with acute or convalescent COVID-19. The V and J genes are TRBV6-6 and TRBJ1-2; possibly TRBD1 for D (6 bases). The source material was peripheral blood. The CDR3: CASHLQGIWYGYTF. CDR3 bases: TGTGCCAGCCATCTTCAGGGGATCTGGTATGGCTACACCTTC.